This T cell receptor beta chain emerged from a study of CD8 T cells in ankylosing spondylitis (dated by TCRdb to about 2017). About the investigation overall: The study set out to find disease-linked TCR variants by profiling T cell receptor beta repertoires in ankylosing spondylitis patients and healthy donors. The whole study cohort included over a hundred healthy donors and 25 or so ankylosing spondylitis patients. Peripheral blood was sampled, and synovial fluid was additionally collected from ankylosing spondylitis patients. Overall study results and their limits: Significant enrichment of the disease-linked clones was reported in matched synovial fluid samples from ankylosing spondylitis patients. Blood from ankylosing spondylitis patients appeared to be characterized by a TCR beta motif composed of under 10 highly homologous amino acid variants. A CD8+ phenotype was shown by the disease-linked clones, which were found at relatively low frequencies in peripheral blood. Some motif variants were previously reported in synovial fluid and blood of reactive arthritis patients, suggesting common disease-initiation mechanisms.

This clonotype was seen many times. Its antigen is unknown. No per-base quality is available; no much larger clone lies one base away. Instrument on record: Illumina HiSeq 2500. TCR beta libraries were prepared by quantitative 5'-RACE with molecular barcodes. On the study's bioinformatics: A new computational method based on a probabilistic model of VDJ rearrangement was used to identify disease-linked TCR variants. TCRdb reprocessed the public reads (quality trimming at Q25 with fastp, clone calling with MiXCR) and kept in-frame beta chains. Every entry covers one CDR3 protein and lists the most common genes and DNA from its rows. TCRdb's processing, not the authors', yielded these V and J calls. In all, the sample holds about 800,000 distinct CDR3 sequences, and 12% of those were seen once. Under 0.6% of the sample is held by the ten biggest clonotypes. The sequenced sample consisted of blood, either unsorted or a sorted T cell fraction (not recorded which). This receptor was identified in a male donor with ankylosing spondylitis.

The CDR3 protein: CASSPGNTIYF. The DNA sequence follows: TGTGCCAGCAGCCCTGGAAACACCATATATTTT. The chain uses TRBV7-9 and TRBJ1-3; the D gene remains uncertain. Deletion took 5 bases off V and 2 bases off J, with a span of 1 base between the germline ends. The CDR3, cysteine through phenylalanine, is 11 amino acids long. Only CDR3 DNA is held: 33 bases, read in frame from base 1. CDR1 SEHNR and CDR2 FQNEAQ are derived from the germline V gene (reference sequence).